This TCR beta chain was documented in a study of OX40 agonist ivuxolimab in advanced cancers. Study-level points and caveats: Determination of antigen specificity was not performed for the expanded peripheral T cells.

This clone appeared a single time. The antigen remains undetermined. Patients with autoimmune history or systemic immunosuppression were excluded. Measured with immunoSEQ multiplex PCR; TCRdb has only the in-frame clones, and not every one. The sample gives some 73,000 clones, around 90% of which show up once; approximately 11% is in the top ten. The input for sequencing was CD4+ or CD8+ T cells sorted from blood, taken in a trial of the OX40 agonist ivuxolimab. This TCR was recovered from an adult with an advanced solid tumor such as melanoma, head and neck, liver or kidney cancer.

Here the CDR3 DNA reads TGTGCCACCAGCACACTCAGGACTCCGCCGTTCGATACGCAGTATTTT. It encodes CATSTLRTPPFDTQYF. This chain links TRBV15 with TRBJ2-3; possibly TRBD2 for D (5 bases). The CDR3 totals 16 residues. From germline, CDR1 is LNHNV and CDR2 YYDKDF (reference sequence). V was shortened by 4 bases and J by 6 bases, with 20 bases between the two germline ends. The variable domain in full, with the rest retrieved from reference TRBV15 and TRBJ2-3, is DAMVIQNPRYQVTQFGKPVTLSCSQTLNHNVMYWYQQKSSQAPKLLFHYYDKDFNNEADTPDNFQSRRPNTSFCFLDIRSPGLGDTAMYLCATSTLRTPPFDTQYFGPGTRLTVL.